This T cell receptor (beta chain) stems from a study of blood T cell repertoires in COVID-19 (dated by TCRdb to the early 2020s). About the investigation overall: The collaborator samples originated in the United States, Italy and Spain and spanned the acute and convalescent phases of COVID-19. The prospective study material was composed of cDNA or gDNA derived from T cells, B-cell-depleted T cells, or PBMCs. Deeply sampled blood TCRbeta repertoires from subjects exposed to, actively infected with, or recovered from COVID-19 were included in the dataset. The repertoires were released in a freely available public database intended as a resource for research on the immune response to SARS-CoV-2. The samples were drawn from the first 160 participants of the ongoing ImmuneRACE study and from 1,254 subjects provided by 6 global collaborators. Sample metadata almost always included a de-identified subject ID, COVID-19 status, age in years and sex. Where HLA class I and class II types were available, the types were taken from metadata supplied by the sample provider, not from assay-based typing.

TCRbeta CDR3 regions were amplified from genomic DNA by means of the immunoSEQ Assay, a bias-controlled multiplex PCR. Per the authors' processing: Nucleated cell counts per sample were estimated from amplification of reference gene primers within the assay. To quantify the absolute abundance of each unique TCRbeta CDR3 rearrangement, sequence reads were collapsed and filtered. For each sample, productive Simpson clonality was calculated as the square root of Simpson's diversity index over productive rearrangements. TCRdb's version of the immuneACCESS table is confined to in-frame rearrangements and falls short of the full clone set. An unresolved V gene accounts for under half of the shortfall where checked; the remainder is of unknown origin. Clone size and V and J calls were adopted from that table, with D and trimming inferred from the DNA. The sample table contains fewer than 140,000 clones; only one count was recorded for less than 85% of them. The ten largest clones represent roughly 13% of the sample.

About this clone itself: What this receptor recognizes is not known. It has no much larger one-base neighbor in the sample; base qualities were not kept.

Collaborating institutions collected whole blood in K2EDTA tubes following their own protocols. For TCRbeta analysis, collaborator samples were shipped as frozen whole blood, as isolated PBMCs, or as DNA extracted from either sample type. Relative to germline, V is missing 5 bases and J is missing 8 bases, with 7 bases of the junction outside any gene match. Looking up the germline V gene yields CDR1 SGHTA and CDR2 FQGTGA. Counted from cysteine to phenylalanine, this CDR3 has 13 amino acids. Only CDR3 DNA remains: 39 bases, in frame from the first base. What the authors observed across the whole study: Clinical and demographic metadata were provided uncurated, with the amount varying by source and participant.

The chain was built from TRBV7-3 and TRBJ1-1, and TRBD1 matches 8 of the central bases. What was sequenced was peripheral blood. The sequence was obtained from a woman aged 55 to 70 with acute or convalescent COVID-19. This receptor has the CDR3 CASSPTGANEAFF. The nucleotides are TGTGCCAGCAGCCCGACAGGGGCTAACGAAGCTTTCTTT.